Each of the 11 T cell receptor beta chains below was sequenced from the same sample in a study of sequential checkpoint blockade in melanoma (dated by TCRdb to about 2019). The treatment or condition label on this specimen signifies: randomized to nivolumab then ipilimumab (arm A) or the reverse (arm B). Receptor amplification or capture employed the immunoSEQ multiplex PCR assay. TCRdb obtained this table from immuneACCESS and retained in-frame rearrangements with V and J assigned. These tables miss some clones; where compared with another copy, unresolved V genes account for less than half of the shortfall, and the remainder is unexplained. Present in this sample are about 2,400 clones, roughly 15% of which were seen just once. Approximately 13% of the sample lies in the top ten. The sample in question was tumor tissue (inferred from file names), obtained from a patient given nivolumab and ipilimumab in sequence. The receptor set was obtained from a human donor with melanoma.

V gene TRBV11-3 combines with J gene TRBJ2-3; no reliable D call. Deletions cut 3 bases from V and 2 bases from J, with 9 bases between. Germline lookup yields CDR1 SGHNT and CDR2 YENEEA. This CDR3 has 14 residues. CDR3 sequence reads: CASSFVGNTDTQYF. Written as DNA, the CDR3 is TGTGCCAGCAGCTTCGTGGGGAACACAGATACGCAGTATTTT.

The V and J genes are TRBV11-3 and TRBJ2-1; D may be TRBD1 or TRBD2 (5 bases each). Trimming stripped 6 bases from V and 4 bases from J, with 16 bases between. This CDR3 has 15 residues. Germline V gene data show CDR1 as SGHNT and CDR2 as YENEEA. In DNA form, the CDR3 reads TGTGCCAGCAGTCGCCGGGACCCGAGATACAATGAGCAGTTCTTC. Protein: CASSRRDPRYNEQFF.

In this sample, this clone is medium-sized. The gene calls are TRBV11-3 and TRBJ2-3; 12 bases line up with TRBD2. CDR3 length: 16 amino acids. In germline, CDR1 is SGHNT, CDR2 YENEEA. V was pared by 5 bases and J by 3 bases, with 6 bases of the junction left unmatched. The CDR3 region has the DNA TGTGCCAGCAGCAGGACTAGCGGGGCCCAAACAGATACGCAGTATTTT. Amino acids: CASSRTSGAQTDTQYF.

This clone was observed a handful of times. The chain recombines TRBV29-1 with TRBJ2-7; 8 nucleotides line up with TRBD1. Losses at the gene ends were 6 bases for V and 4 bases for J; bases not matched to a gene: 8. Germline V lookup: CDR1 SQVTM, CDR2 ANQGSEA. This CDR3 comprises 13 residues. CDR3 loop: CSVLDRAWYEQYF. In nucleotides, the CDR3 is TGCAGCGTCCTGGACAGGGCGTGGTACGAGCAGTACTTC.

This clone is medium-sized in the sample. V and J are TRBV9 and TRBJ2-7; the D gene is possibly TRBD1 (6 bases). Germline CDR1 is SGDLS and CDR2 is YYNGEE. Trimming took 0 bases from V and 2 from J, leaving 12 bases between them. The CDR3 length is 15 residues. CDR3 residues: CASSVEGGSAYEQYF. DNA for the CDR3: TGTGCCAGCAGCGTAGAAGGGGGTAGTGCCTACGAGCAGTACTTC.

The CDR3 is CASSLGQRVGRGRTGELFF. As DNA, the CDR3 is TGTGCCAGCAGTTTGGGCCAAAGGGTGGGAAGGGGGCGAACCGGGGAGCTGTTTTTT. V is TRBV27 and J is TRBJ2-2; TRBD1 aligns across 7 bases. CDR1 and CDR2 from the germline V gene are MNHEY and SMNVEV (reference sequence). V lost 3 bases, J lost 5 bases, and 18 bases stayed unmatched. This CDR3 contains 19 residues.

This clone has just a few counts. The chain uses TRBV6-8 and TRBJ2-7; D may be TRBD2 (6 bases). CDR1 MNHGY and CDR2 SAAAGT come from the germline V gene. The CDR3 has 14 residues. Trimming removed 2 bases from V and 0 bases from J, with 8 bases in between. CDR3 sequence: CASSYRRDSYEQYF. CDR3 nucleotide sequence: TGTGCCAGCAGTTACAGGCGGGACTCCTACGAGCAGTACTTC.

This clone ranks as medium-sized. This chain uses TRBV9 with TRBJ2-7; 9 bases are a match to TRBD2. V lost 0 bases, J lost 3 bases, and 4 bases stayed unmatched. The CDR3 totals 15 residues. The V gene's germline CDR1 is SGDLS and CDR2 YYNGEE. The CDR3 DNA reads TGTGCCAGCAGCGTAGGGGCTAGCGGGGACTACGAGCAGTACTTC. This encodes CASSVGASGDYEQYF.

The V gene is TRBV11-3, the J gene TRBJ1-2; D is uncertain. V was shortened by 5 bases and J by 0 bases, with 10 bases between the two germline ends. Germline CDR1 SGHNT, CDR2 YENEEA. The CDR3 totals 14 residues. DNA of the CDR3: TGTGCCAGCAGCCCCGGACCCTCTAACTATGGCTACACCTTC. This translates into CASSPGPSNYGYTF.

This clone has only a few counts. J is TRBJ1-2 and V is TRBV30, with 7 nucleotides matching TRBD1. CDR3 length: 15 residues. Germline values: CDR1 GTSNPN, CDR2 SVGIG (reference sequence). V shed 2 bases and J 5 bases; nucleotides not matched to a gene: 11. CDR3 residues: CAWSRGGGQSYGYTF. The CDR3 DNA sequence: TGTGCCTGGAGTCGCGGGGGGGGACAGTCTTATGGCTACACCTTC. Combining the CDR3 with reference TRBV30 and TRBJ1-2 gives the whole variable domain SQTIHQWPATLVQPVGSPLSLECTVEGTSNPNLYWYRQAAGRGLQLLFYSVGIGQISSEVPQNLSASRPQDRQFILSSKKLLLSDSGFYLCAWSRGGGQSYGYTFGSGTRLTVV.

V and J are TRBV27 and TRBJ2-3, with TRBD2 matching 9 bases. This CDR3 spans 19 amino acids. Germline-derived CDR1 and CDR2 are MNHEY and SMNVEV (reference sequence). V shed 5 bases, J shed 4 bases, and the junction held 19 bases outside the gene matches. Written as DNA, the CDR3 is TGTGCCAGCAGTCCCGGACTAGCGAGAGAGGGTCTAGGCGCAGATACGCAGTATTTT. It specifies CASSPGLAREGLGADTQYF.